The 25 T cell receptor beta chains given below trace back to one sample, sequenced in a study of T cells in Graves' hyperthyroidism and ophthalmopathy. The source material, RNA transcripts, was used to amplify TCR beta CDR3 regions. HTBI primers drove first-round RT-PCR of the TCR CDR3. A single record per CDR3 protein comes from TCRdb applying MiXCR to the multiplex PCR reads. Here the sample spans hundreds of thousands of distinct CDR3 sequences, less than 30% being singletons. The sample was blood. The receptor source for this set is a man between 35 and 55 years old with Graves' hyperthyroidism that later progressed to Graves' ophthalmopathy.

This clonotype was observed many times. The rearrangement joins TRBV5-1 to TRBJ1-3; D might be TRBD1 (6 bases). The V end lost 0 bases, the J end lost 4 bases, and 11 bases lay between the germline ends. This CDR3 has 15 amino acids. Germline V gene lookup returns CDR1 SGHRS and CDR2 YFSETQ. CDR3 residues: CASSLAAGAGNTIYF. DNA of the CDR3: TGCGCCAGCAGCTTGGCCGCGGGGGCAGGAAACACCATATATTTT.

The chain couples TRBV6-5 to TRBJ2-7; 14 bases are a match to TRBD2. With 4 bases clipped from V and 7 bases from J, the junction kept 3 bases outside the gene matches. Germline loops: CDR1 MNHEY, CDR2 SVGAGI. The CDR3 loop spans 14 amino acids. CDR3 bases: TGTGCCAGCAGTTCGGGACTAGCGGGAGTGGAGCAGTACTTC. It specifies CASSSGLAGVEQYF.

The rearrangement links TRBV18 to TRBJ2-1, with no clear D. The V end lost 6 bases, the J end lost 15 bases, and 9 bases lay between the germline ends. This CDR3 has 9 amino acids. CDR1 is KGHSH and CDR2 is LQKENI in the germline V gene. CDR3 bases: TGTGCCAGCTCTCGTACCCCGTTCTTC. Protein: CASSRTPFF.

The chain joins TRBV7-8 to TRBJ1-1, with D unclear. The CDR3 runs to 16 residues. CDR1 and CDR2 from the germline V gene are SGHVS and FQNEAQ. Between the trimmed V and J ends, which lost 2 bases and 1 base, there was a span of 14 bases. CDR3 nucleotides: TGTGCCAGCAGCTTACCAACCGCCGGGCCGAACACTGAAGCTTTCTTT. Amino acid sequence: CASSLPTAGPNTEAFF.

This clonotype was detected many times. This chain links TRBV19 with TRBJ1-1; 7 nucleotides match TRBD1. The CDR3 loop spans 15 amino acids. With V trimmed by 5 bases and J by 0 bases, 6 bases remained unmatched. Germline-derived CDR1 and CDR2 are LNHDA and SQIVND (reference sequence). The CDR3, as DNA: TGTGCCAGTAGTTCCCCAGACAGGGTGAACACTGAAGCTTTCTTT. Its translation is CASSSPDRVNTEAFF.

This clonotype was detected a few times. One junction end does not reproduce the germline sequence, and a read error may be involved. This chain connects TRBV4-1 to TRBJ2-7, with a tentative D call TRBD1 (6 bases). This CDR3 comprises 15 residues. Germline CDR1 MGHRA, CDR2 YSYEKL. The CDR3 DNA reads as TGCGCCAGCAGCCAGGCGACAGGCTACGCTTACGTGCAGTACTTC. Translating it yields CASSQATGYAYVQYF.

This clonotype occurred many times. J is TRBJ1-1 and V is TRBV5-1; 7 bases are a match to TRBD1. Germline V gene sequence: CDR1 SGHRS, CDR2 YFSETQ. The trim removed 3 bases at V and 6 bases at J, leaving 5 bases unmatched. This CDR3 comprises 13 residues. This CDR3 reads CASSSGGRAEAFF. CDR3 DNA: TGCGCCAGCAGCTCAGGGGGTCGCGCTGAAGCTTTCTTT.

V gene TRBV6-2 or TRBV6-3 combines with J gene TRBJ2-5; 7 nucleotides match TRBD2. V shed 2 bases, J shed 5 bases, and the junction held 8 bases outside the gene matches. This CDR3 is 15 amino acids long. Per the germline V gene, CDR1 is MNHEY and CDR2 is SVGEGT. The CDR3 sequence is CASSYQGLKGETQYF. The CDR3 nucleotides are TGTGCCAGCAGTTACCAGGGACTAAAAGGGGAGACCCAGTACTTC.

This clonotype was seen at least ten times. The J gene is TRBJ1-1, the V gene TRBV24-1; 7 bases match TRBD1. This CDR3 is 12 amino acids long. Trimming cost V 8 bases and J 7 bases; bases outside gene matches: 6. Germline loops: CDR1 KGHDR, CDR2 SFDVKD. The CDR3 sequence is CATKRDRDEAFF. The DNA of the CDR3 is TGTGCCACCAAACGAGACAGGGATGAAGCTTTCTTT.

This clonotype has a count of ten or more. The CDR3 DNA sequence: TGTGCCAGCAGTAAAGGGGGAGATCAGCCCCAGCATTTT. It encodes CASSKGGDQPQHF. The chain recombines TRBV2 with TRBJ1-5, with D possibly matching TRBD1 (6 bases). The CDR3 sequence is 13 residues long. Per germline, CDR1 SNHLY and CDR2 FYNNEI. Between the trimmed V and J ends, which lost 5 bases and 5 bases, there was a span of 10 bases.

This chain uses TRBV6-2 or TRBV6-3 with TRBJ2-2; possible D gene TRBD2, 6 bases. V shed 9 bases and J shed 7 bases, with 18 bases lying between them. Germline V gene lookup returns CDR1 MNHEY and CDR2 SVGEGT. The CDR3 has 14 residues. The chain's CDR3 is CASQKRVEVGELFF. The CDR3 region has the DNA TGTGCCAGTCAAAAGCGGGTCGAGGTCGGGGAGCTGTTTTTT.

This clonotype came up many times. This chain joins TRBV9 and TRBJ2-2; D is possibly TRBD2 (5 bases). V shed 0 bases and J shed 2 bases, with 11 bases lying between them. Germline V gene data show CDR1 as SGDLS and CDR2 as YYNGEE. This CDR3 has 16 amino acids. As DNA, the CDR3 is TGTGCCAGCAGCGTAGAGAGCGGCATCAACACCGGGGAGCTGTTTTTT. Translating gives CASSVESGINTGELFF.

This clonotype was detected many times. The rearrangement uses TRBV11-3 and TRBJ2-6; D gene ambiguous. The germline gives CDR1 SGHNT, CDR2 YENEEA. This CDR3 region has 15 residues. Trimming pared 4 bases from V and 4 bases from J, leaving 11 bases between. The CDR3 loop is CASSSEGFGANVLTF. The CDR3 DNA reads TGTGCCAGCAGCTCAGAAGGGTTCGGGGCCAACGTCCTGACTTTC.

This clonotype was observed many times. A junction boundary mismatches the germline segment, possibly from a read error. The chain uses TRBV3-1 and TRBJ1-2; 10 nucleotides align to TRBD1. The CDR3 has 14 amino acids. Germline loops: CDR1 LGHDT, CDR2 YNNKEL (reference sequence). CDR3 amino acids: CAGSQRGTGVGYTF. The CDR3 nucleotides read TGTGCCGGCAGCCAGCGAGGGACAGGGGTTGGCTACACCTTC. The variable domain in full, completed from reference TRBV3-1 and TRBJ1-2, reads DTAVSQTPKYLVTQMGNDKSIKCEQNLGHDTMYWYKQDSKKFLKIMFSYNNKELIINETVPNRFSPKSPDKAHLNLHINSLELGDSAVYFCAGSQRGTGVGYTFGSGTRLTVV.

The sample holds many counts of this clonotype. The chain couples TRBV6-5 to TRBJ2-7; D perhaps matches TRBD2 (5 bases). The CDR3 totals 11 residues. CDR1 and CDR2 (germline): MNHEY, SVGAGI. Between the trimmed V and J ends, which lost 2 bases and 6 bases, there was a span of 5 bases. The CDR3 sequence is CASSYRGEQYF. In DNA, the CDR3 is TGTGCCAGCAGTTACCGGGGCGAGCAGTACTTC.

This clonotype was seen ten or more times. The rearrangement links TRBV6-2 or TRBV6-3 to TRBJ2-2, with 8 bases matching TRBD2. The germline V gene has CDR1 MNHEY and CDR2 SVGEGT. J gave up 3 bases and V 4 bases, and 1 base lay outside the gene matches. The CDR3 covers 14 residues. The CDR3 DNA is TGTGCCAGCAGTTCGGGACTAGACACCGGGGAGCTGTTTTTT. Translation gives CASSSGLDTGELFF.

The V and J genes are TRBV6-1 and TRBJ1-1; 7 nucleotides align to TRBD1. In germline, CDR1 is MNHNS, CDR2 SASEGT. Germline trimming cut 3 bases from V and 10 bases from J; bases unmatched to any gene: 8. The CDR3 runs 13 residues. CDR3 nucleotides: TGTGCCAGCAGTGAGAGGGCAGGGGGGAGAGCTTTCTTT. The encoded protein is CASSERAGGRAFF.

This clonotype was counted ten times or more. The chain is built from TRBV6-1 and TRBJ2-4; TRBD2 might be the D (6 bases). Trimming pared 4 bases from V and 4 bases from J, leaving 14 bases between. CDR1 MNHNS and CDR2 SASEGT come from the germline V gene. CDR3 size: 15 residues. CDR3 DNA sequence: TGTGCCAGCAGTGTTATGGGGAGGTCTAAAAACATTCAGTACTTC. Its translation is CASSVMGRSKNIQYF.

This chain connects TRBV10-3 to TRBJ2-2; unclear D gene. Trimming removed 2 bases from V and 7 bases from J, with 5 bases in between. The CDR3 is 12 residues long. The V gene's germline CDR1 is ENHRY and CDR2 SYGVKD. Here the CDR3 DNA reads TGTGCCATCAGTGAGGTGGACGGGGAGCTGTTTTTT. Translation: CAISEVDGELFF.

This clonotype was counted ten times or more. CDR3: CASSSPNRGLETQYF. CDR3 sequence (DNA): TGTGCCAGCTCTTCCCCAAACAGGGGTCTAGAGACCCAGTACTTC. This sequence joins TRBV18 and TRBJ2-5, with 7 bases matching TRBD1. CDR1 and CDR2 from the germline V gene are KGHSH and LQKENI. This CDR3 contains 15 residues. V shed 6 bases, J shed 4 bases, and the junction held 11 bases outside the gene matches.

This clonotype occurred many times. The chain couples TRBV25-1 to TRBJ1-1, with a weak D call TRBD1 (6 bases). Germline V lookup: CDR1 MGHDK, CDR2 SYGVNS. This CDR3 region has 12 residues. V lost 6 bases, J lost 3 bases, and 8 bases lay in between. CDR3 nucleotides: TGTGCCAGCAGCCGGGGGCACACTGAAGCTTTCTTT. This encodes CASSRGHTEAFF.

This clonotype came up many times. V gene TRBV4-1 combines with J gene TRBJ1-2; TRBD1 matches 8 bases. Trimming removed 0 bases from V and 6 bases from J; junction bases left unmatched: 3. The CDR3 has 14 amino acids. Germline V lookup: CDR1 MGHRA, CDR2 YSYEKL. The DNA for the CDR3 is TGCGCCAGCAGCCAAGAGAGGACAGGGCATGGCTACACCTTC. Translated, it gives CASSQERTGHGYTF.

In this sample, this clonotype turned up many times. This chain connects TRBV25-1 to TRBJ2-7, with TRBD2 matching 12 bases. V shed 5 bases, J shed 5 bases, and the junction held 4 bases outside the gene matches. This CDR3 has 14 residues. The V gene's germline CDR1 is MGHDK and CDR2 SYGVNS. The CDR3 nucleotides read TGTGCCAGCAGTAGACTAGCGGGAGATGACGAGCAGTACTTC. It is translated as CASSRLAGDDEQYF.

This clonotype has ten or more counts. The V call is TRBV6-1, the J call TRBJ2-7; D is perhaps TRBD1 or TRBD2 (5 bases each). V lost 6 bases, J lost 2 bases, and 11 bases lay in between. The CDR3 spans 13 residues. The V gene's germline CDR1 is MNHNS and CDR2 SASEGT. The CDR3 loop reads CASRAGAPYEQYF. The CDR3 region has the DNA TGTGCCAGCAGAGCCGGGGCACCCTACGAGCAGTACTTC.

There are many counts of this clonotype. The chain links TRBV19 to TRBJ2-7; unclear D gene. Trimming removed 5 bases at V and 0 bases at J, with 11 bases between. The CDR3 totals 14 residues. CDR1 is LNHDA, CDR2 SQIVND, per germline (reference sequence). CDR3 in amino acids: CASSWQHPSYEQYF. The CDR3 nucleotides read TGTGCCAGTAGTTGGCAGCATCCCTCCTACGAGCAGTACTTC.